This T cell receptor beta chain emerged from a study of brain T cells in children with intractable seizures. The protocol was immunoSEQ multiplex PCR, while the TCRdb copy is restricted to in-frame clones and leaves out a portion. Of about 64,000 clones in the sample, around 95% were seen once. The sequenced cases were selected for having the highest brain T cell transcript signatures. Before surgery, patients took at least one anti-epileptic drug. The germline CDR1 and CDR2 sequences are SGHTA and FQGNSA. The CDR3 extends over 13 amino acids. The V end lost 5 bases, the J end lost 5 bases, and 11 bases lay between the germline ends. The study, taken as a whole, reports: Clones missing pre-surgery may reflect undersampling of that blood sample. HCMV serostatus was not known, and viral specificity came from CDR3 similarity only.

As for this clone: Its matching antigen is unknown.

Sequencing was performed on peripheral blood, taken at surgery. The receptor was isolated from a boy less than two years old with focal cortical dysplasia and intractable seizures. The chain is built from TRBV7-2 and TRBJ2-3; D is possibly TRBD2 (6 bases). DNA of the CDR3: TGTGCCAGCAGCGGCCAAGCGGGAGATACGCAGTATTTT. Amino acid sequence: CASSGQAGDTQYF.